These 20 T cell receptor beta chains originate from one sample sequenced in a study of cytomegalovirus exposure and HLA in healthy donors. 13 Jbeta primers and 60 Vbeta primers were used for the PCR. Measured with immunoSEQ multiplex PCR; TCRdb has only the in-frame clones, and not every one. This table has around 120,000 clones, 50% to 65% appearing once. The sample was PBMCs. The receptors were sampled from a man aged 35-49 years in good health and CMV-seropositive.

Only a few counts were recorded for this clone. This rearrangement joins TRBV27 to TRBJ1-3, with D possibly matching TRBD1 (5 bases). Trimming removed 0 bases at V and 0 bases at J, with 9 bases between. The V gene's germline CDR1 is MNHEY and CDR2 SMNVEV (reference sequence). The CDR3 extends over 16 amino acids. The CDR3 loop reads CASSLSLGGSGNTIYF. The CDR3 DNA sequence: TGTGCCAGCAGTTTATCACTCGGGGGCTCTGGAAACACCATATATTTT.

This clone was seen a single time. The rearrangement joins TRBV4-1 to TRBJ2-1; tentative D call: TRBD2 (6 bases). The length of the CDR3 is 15 residues. Germline CDR1 and CDR2: MGHRA and YSYEKL. The ends were cut back, 3 bases at V and 5 bases at J, with 14 bases in the middle. The CDR3: CASSQAPAGNNEQFF. As DNA, the CDR3 is TGCGCCAGCAGCCAGGCGCCGGCGGGGAACAATGAGCAGTTCTTC.

The rearrangement uses TRBV6-1 and TRBJ1-4; 10 positions agree with TRBD1. V gave up 5 bases and J gave up 8 bases; unmatched junction bases: 8. The CDR3 covers 15 residues. Germline CDR1 and CDR2: MNHNS and SASEGT. CDR3: CASSPQTGGNEKLFF. The CDR3 DNA reads TGTGCCAGCAGTCCCCAGACAGGGGGCAACGAAAAACTGTTTTTT.

The chain couples TRBV7-2 to TRBJ1-5, with 8 positions matching TRBD1. The CDR3 loop spans 13 amino acids. The trim removed 5 bases at V and 7 bases at J, leaving 4 bases unmatched. Per the germline V gene, CDR1 is SGHTA and CDR2 is FQGNSA. The CDR3 DNA reads as TGTGCCAGCAGCAAACAGGGGGAACAGCCCCAGCATTTT. Translating gives CASSKQGEQPQHF.

This clone occurred a few times. The chain has TRBV6-1 and TRBJ2-7; no reliable D call. Germline V gene lookup returns CDR1 MNHNS and CDR2 SASEGT. This CDR3 is built from 14 residues. V gave up 1 base and J gave up 3 bases, with 10 bases separating them. The CDR3 nucleotides are TGTGCCAGCAGTGAAGTCCACTCCGACTACGAGCAGTACTTC. Amino acid sequence: CASSEVHSDYEQYF.

This chain joins TRBV7-9 and TRBJ1-4; 7 bases map to TRBD1. Per the germline V gene, CDR1 is SEHNR and CDR2 is FQNEAQ (reference sequence). V lost 6 bases to trimming and J lost 11 bases; unmatched junction nucleotides: 6. The CDR3 extends over 12 amino acids. The CDR3 region has the DNA TGTGCCAGCAGTGTCGGGACAGCCAAACTGTTTTTT. Translated, it gives CASSVGTAKLFF.

This clone came up a few times. The genes are TRBV5-1 and TRBJ2-1, with 8 bases matching TRBD2. Looked up from germline, CDR1 is SGHRS and CDR2 is YFSETQ. The CDR3 runs 14 residues. Germline trimming cut 4 bases from V and 3 bases from J; bases unmatched to any gene: 3. The CDR3, as DNA: TGCGCCAGCAGCCTGGGACTAGGCTACAATGAGCAGTTCTTC. The encoded protein is CASSLGLGYNEQFF.

The chain recombines TRBV4-1 with TRBJ1-2, with TRBD1 matching over 11 bases. Germline CDR1 reads MGHRA; CDR2 reads YSYEKL. The CDR3 has 15 residues. After removal of 0 bases from V and 4 bases from J, the junction contained 1 base not matched to a gene. CDR3 sequence: CASSQDGQGAYGYTF. The DNA of the CDR3 is TGCGCCAGCAGCCAAGATGGACAGGGGGCCTATGGCTACACCTTC.

In its sample, this clone was seen a few times. CDR3 DNA: TGTGCCAGCAGTGCGGGACTTAGGAACACTGAAGCTTTCTTT. This codes for CASSAGLRNTEAFF. The chain uses TRBV6-1 and TRBJ1-1; possible D gene TRBD1, 5 bases. The CDR3 is 14 amino acids. Between the trimmed V and J ends, which lost 4 bases and 1 base, there was a span of 10 bases. Germline V gene lookup returns CDR1 MNHNS and CDR2 SASEGT.

A few counts support this clone. In nucleotides, the CDR3 is TGCGCCAGCAGCCGAGAGGTAGTAGGGGAAGGGACCCAGTACTTC. Translating it yields CASSREVVGEGTQYF. The rearrangement uses TRBV4-3 and TRBJ2-5, with a tentative D call TRBD1 (5 bases). The germline V gene has CDR1 LGHNA and CDR2 YSLEER. This CDR3 is built from 15 residues. Trimming took off 4 bases at V and 7 bases at J, with 19 bases between the two ends.

V and J are TRBV9 and TRBJ2-2, with 7 bases lining up with TRBD2. CDR3 length: 15 amino acids. Germline-derived CDR1 and CDR2 are SGDLS and YYNGEE. V was clipped by 4 bases and J by 3 bases; unmatched bases: 6. The CDR3 DNA is TGTGCCAGCAGCCACTCTGGGGGGGACACCGGGGAGCTGTTTTTT. It specifies CASSHSGGDTGELFF.

The genes are TRBV7-8 and TRBJ2-5; perhaps TRBD1 as D (5 bases). Germline CDR1 reads SGHVS; CDR2 reads FQNEAQ. Trimming cost V 4 bases and J 4 bases, with 16 bases left between them. This CDR3 is 15 amino acids long. CDR3 protein: CASSSSQGIRETQYF. CDR3 in DNA: TGTGCCAGCAGCTCATCCCAGGGTATCCGAGAGACCCAGTACTTC.

The J gene is TRBJ2-7, the V gene TRBV18; no reliable D call. Per germline, CDR1 KGHSH and CDR2 LQKENI. The length of the CDR3 is 12 residues. The V end was cut by 6 bases, the J end by 6 bases, with 12 bases between. The CDR3, as DNA: TGTGCCAGCTCCCCGCGGATGAGCGAGCAGTACTTC. Protein product: CASSPRMSEQYF. The whole variable domain, filled in from reference TRBV18 and TRBJ2-7, reads NAGVMQNPRHLVRRRGQEARLRCSPMKGHSHVYWYRQLPEEGLKFMVYLQKENIIDESGMPKERFSAEFPKEGPSILRIQQVVRGDSAAYFCASSPRMSEQYFGPGTRLTVT.

As for this clone: A junction boundary mismatches the germline segment, possibly from a read error. The rearrangement joins TRBV30 to TRBJ2-7, with no clear D. In germline, CDR1 is GTSNPN, CDR2 SVGIG (reference sequence). This CDR3 comprises 13 residues. The CDR3 sequence is CAWTINAPYEQYF. DNA for the CDR3: TGTGCCTGGACTATAAATGCACCCTACGAACAGTACTTC. The whole variable domain, filled in from reference TRBV30 and TRBJ2-7, reads SQTIHQWPATLVQPVGSPLSLECTVEGTSNPNLYWYRQAAGRGLQLLFYSVGIGQISSEVPQNLSASRPQDRQFILSSKKLLLSDSGFYLCAWTINAPYEQYFGPGTRLTVT.

This sequence joins TRBV6-5 and TRBJ2-1; D call uncertain. Trimming cost V 0 bases and J 0 bases, with 6 bases left between them. The length of the CDR3 is 15 residues. Germline loops: CDR1 MNHEY, CDR2 SVGAGI. DNA for the CDR3: TGTGCCAGCAGTTACTCGGGCGACTCCTACAATGAGCAGTTCTTC. This sequence encodes CASSYSGDSYNEQFF.

This clone has more than one count but fewer than ten. The rearrangement uses TRBV9 and TRBJ2-7; possibly TRBD1 for D (6 bases). CDR3 size: 13 residues. Germline V gives CDR1 SGDLS, CDR2 YYNGEE. V dropped 0 bases and J dropped 6 bases, with 10 bases sitting between them. Written as DNA, the CDR3 is TGTGCCAGCAGCGTAGGGCAGGGGCCCGAGCAGTACTTC. Protein: CASSVGQGPEQYF.

The V and J genes are TRBV10-3 and TRBJ1-2; possibly TRBD1 for D (6 bases). Germline-derived CDR1 and CDR2 are ENHRY and SYGVKD. The length of the CDR3 is 14 residues. V was cut by 10 bases and J by 4 bases, with 19 bases left in between. DNA of the CDR3: TGTGCCACCCACCGGGGCAGGGGTACCTATGGCTACACCTTC. Amino acid sequence: CATHRGRGTYGYTF.

The chain links TRBV9 to TRBJ2-7; 9 bases align to TRBD1. This CDR3 comprises 15 residues. Germline V gene lookup returns CDR1 SGDLS and CDR2 YYNGEE. V trimming: 5 bases; J trimming: 0 bases; junction bases outside the gene matches: 6. CDR3 in amino acids: CASSATGGNSYEQYF. The CDR3 coding sequence is TGTGCCAGCAGTGCCACAGGGGGCAACTCCTACGAGCAGTACTTC. The whole variable domain, filled in from reference TRBV9 and TRBJ2-7, reads DSGVTQTPKHLITATGQRVTLRCSPRSGDLSVYWYQQSLDQGLQFLIQYYNGEERAKGNILERFSAQQFPDLHSELNLSSLELGDSALYFCASSATGGNSYEQYFGPGTRLTVT.

The V call is TRBV11-2, the J call TRBJ1-6; unclear D gene. Trimming shortened V by 1 base and J by 9 bases, and 13 bases separated the two germline ends. CDR3 size: 15 residues. Germline V gives CDR1 SGHAT, CDR2 FQNNGV. The CDR3 sequence is CASSLVAGWGSPLHF. As DNA, the CDR3 is TGTGCCAGCAGCTTAGTAGCGGGTTGGGGTTCACCCCTCCACTTT.

The rearrangement links TRBV5-1 to TRBJ1-1; D not resolved. CDR1 SGHRS and CDR2 YFSETQ come from the germline V gene. Trimming left V 4 bases short and J 5 bases short, with 18 bases between. CDR3 size: 15 residues. The CDR3 DNA is TGCGCCAGCAGCAGCCTAGGACGGGGAGAGACTGAAGCTTTCTTT. It translates to CASSSLGRGETEAFF.